The clone carrying this T cell receptor (beta chain) has more than one count but fewer than ten. Its antigen is as yet unknown. TCRdb re-called the 5' RACE reads through MiXCR, storing one row per CDR3 protein. The profile shows roughly 600,000 distinct CDR3 sequences, more than 15% of them singletons. The CDR3 has 13 residues. Looked up from germline, CDR1 is DFQATT and CDR2 is SNEGSKA (reference sequence). Unmatched junction bases numbered 10, after V lost 6 bases and J lost 6 bases. The source of the sample is a study of T-cell memory formation after mild COVID-19. Study-wide points: Some SARS-CoV-2-responding clones were already detected in memory before infection. The study found balanced CD4/CD8 in clones contracting day 15 to 85 and a CD4+ lean in later expanders.

This chain uses TRBV20-1 with TRBJ2-7, with TRBD2 matching 8 bases. This receptor was identified in an adult woman who had mild COVID-19 (a few samples of this study predate the infection). Cell type and time point are not known. The specimen sequenced was PBMCs or a T cell subset sorted from them (not recorded which). The CDR3 DNA follows: TGCAGTGCAATACCGGGACTAGGGGGCGAGCAGTACTTC. Amino acid sequence: CSAIPGLGGEQYF.